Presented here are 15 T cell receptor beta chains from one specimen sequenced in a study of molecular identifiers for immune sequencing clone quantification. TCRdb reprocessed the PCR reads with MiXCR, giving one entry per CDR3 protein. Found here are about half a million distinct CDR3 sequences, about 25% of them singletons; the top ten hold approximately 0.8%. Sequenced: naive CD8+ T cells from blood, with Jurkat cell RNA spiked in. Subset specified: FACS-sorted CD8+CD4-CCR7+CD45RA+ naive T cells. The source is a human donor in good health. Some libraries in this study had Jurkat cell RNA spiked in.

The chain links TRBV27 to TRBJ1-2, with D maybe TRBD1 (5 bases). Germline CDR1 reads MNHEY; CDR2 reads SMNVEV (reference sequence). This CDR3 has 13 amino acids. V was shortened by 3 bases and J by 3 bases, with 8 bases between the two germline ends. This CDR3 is CASSFGGDYGYTF. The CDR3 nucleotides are TGTGCCAGCAGTTTCGGGGGAGACTATGGCTACACCTTC.

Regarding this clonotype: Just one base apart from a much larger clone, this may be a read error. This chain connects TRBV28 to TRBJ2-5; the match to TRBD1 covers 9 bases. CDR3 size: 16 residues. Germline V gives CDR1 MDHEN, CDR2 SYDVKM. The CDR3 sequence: CASSPTDRGYQEAQYF. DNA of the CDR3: TGTGCCAGCAGTCCAACTGACAGGGGGTACCAAGAGGCCCAGTACTTC. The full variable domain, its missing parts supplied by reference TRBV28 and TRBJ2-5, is DVKVTQSSRYLVKRTGEKVFLECVQDMDHENMFWYRQDPGLGLRLIYFSYDVKMKEKGDIPEGYSVSREKKERFSLILESASTNQTSMYLCASSPTDRGYQEAQYFGPGTRLLVL.

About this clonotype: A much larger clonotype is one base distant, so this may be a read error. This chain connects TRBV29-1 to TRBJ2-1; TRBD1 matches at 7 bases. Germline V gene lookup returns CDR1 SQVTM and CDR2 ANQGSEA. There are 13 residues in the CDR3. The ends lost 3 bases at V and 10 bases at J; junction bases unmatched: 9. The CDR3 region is CSVDTTGSWEQFF. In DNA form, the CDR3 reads TGCAGCGTTGACACGACAGGGTCCTGGGAGCAGTTCTTC.

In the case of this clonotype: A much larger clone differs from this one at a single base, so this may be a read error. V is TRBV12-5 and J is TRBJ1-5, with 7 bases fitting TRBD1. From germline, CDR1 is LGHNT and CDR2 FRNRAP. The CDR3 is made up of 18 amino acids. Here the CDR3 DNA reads TGTACTAGTGGTTTGGTCCTCGGACAGGTCCTAAGCAATCAGCCCCAGCATTTT. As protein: CTSGLVLGQVLSNQPQHF.

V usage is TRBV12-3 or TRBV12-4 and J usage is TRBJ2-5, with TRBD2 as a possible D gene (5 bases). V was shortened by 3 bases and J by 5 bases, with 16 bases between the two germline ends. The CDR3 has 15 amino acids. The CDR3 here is CASSFHGLCEETQYF. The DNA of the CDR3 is TGTGCCAGCAGTTTCCATGGACTGTGTGAGGAGACCCAGTACTTC.

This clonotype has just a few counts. The CDR3 bases are TGTGCCAGCAGAAACAATCTGGGGGCCTACGAGCAGTACTTC. This codes for CASRNNLGAYEQYF. The chain uses TRBV27 and TRBJ2-7; perhaps D is TRBD1 or TRBD2 (5 bases each). The CDR3 has 14 amino acids. CDR1 and CDR2 (germline): MNHEY, SMNVEV (reference sequence). Trimming removed 6 bases at V and 2 bases at J, with 14 bases between.

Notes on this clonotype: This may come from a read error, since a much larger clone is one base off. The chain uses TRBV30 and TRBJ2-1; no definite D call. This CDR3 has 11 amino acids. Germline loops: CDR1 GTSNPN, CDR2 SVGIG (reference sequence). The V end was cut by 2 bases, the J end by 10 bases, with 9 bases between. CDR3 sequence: CAWSIGGEQFF. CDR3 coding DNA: TGTGCCTGGAGTATCGGCGGAGAGCAGTTCTTC.

The CDR3 coding sequence is TGTGCCAGCAGTGAAGGGACAGGGGGTTTTCAGCCCCAGCATTTT. Protein product: CASSEGTGGFQPQHF. The V gene is TRBV6-1, the J gene TRBJ1-5; 10 nucleotides agree with TRBD1. J gave up 6 bases and V 1 base, and 3 bases lay outside the gene matches. CDR1 and CDR2 from the germline V gene are MNHNS and SASEGT. The CDR3 length is 15 residues.

Written as DNA, the CDR3 is TGCAGTGCCAAACGACTAGCGGGAGAGGTAGATACGCAGTATTTT. Translating gives CSAKRLAGEVDTQYF. The genes are TRBV20-1 and TRBJ2-3; 12 nucleotides match TRBD2. V shed 6 bases, J shed 5 bases, and the junction held 9 bases outside the gene matches. This CDR3 contains 15 residues. From germline, CDR1 is DFQATT and CDR2 SNEGSKA (reference sequence).

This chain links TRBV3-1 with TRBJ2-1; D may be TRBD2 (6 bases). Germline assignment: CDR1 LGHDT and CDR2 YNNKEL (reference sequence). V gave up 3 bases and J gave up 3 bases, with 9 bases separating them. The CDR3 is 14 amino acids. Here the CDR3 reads CASSHGGNYNEQFF. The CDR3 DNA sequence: TGTGCCAGCAGCCACGGCGGGAACTACAATGAGCAGTTCTTC.

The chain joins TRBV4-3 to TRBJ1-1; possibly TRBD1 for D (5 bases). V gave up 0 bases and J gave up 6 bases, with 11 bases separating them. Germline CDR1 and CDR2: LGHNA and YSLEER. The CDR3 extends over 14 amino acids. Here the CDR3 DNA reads TGCGCCAGCAGCCAAGATCCGGACAACGCTGAAGCTTTCTTT. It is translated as CASSQDPDNAEAFF.

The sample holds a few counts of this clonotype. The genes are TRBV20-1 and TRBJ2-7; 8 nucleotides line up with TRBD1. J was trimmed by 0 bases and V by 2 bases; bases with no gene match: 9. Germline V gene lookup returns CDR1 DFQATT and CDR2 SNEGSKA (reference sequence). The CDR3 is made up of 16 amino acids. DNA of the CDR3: TGCAGTGCTAGAAAACTCGGACAGGGACCCTCCTACGAGCAGTACTTC. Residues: CSARKLGQGPSYEQYF.

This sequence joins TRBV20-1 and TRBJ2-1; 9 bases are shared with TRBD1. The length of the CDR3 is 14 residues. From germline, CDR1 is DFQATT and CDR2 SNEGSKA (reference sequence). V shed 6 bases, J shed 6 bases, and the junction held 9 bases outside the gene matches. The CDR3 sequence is CSAYGQGMFNEQFF. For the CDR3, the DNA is TGCAGTGCGTACGGACAGGGGATGTTCAATGAGCAGTTCTTC.

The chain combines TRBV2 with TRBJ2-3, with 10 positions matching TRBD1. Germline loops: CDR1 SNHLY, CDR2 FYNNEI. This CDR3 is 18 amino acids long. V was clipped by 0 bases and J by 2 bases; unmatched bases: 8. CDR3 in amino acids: CASSEASGTGVITDTQYF. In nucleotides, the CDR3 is TGTGCCAGCAGTGAAGCGAGTGGGACAGGGGTTATCACAGATACGCAGTATTTT.

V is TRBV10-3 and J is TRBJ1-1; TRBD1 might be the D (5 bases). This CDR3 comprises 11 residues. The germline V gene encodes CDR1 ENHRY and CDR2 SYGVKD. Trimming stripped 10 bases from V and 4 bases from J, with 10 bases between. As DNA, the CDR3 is TGTGCCACAAATCAGGGCACTGAAGCTTTCTTT. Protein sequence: CATNQGTEAFF.